This T cell receptor beta chain was observed in a study of CD8 T cells in Susac syndrome. The ends lost 0 bases at V and 16 bases at J; junction bases unmatched: 9. The germline CDR1 and CDR2 sequences are LGHDT and YNNKEL (reference sequence). The CDR3 has 13 residues. Findings of the study overall: An acknowledgment was made by the study that its TCR sequencing and HLA analysis involved relatively few individuals.

As regards this clonotype: Its antigen remains unknown.

The RNA input was roughly 0.45 to 1 ug, and it was reverse transcribed with random hexamers. Across 54 Vbeta and 13 Jbeta, TCR beta CDR3 was amplified with immunoSEQ multiplex PCR. TCRdb redid the calling of the immunoSEQ multiplex PCR reads with MiXCR, one entry per CDR3 protein. Here the sample spans 150,000 to 250,000 distinct CDR3 sequences, around 96% being singletons. Patients with stable or active relapsing-remitting disease, all of them treatment-naive, made up the multiple sclerosis controls. The CD8+ and CD4+ T cells were negatively isolated, with the TEMRA cells enriched by FACS. The rearrangement uses TRBV3-1 and TRBJ2-1; 7 bases match TRBD2. The TCR sequence derives from a human donor with multiple sclerosis. Material: CD4+ T cells from PBMCs. The CDR3 region is CASSQDVAGGVFF. The CDR3 DNA reads TGTGCCAGCAGCCAAGATGTAGCGGGCGGCGTTTTCTTC.